Shown below are 20 T cell receptor beta chains from a single sample sequenced in a study of vaccination and CD4 T cells after COVID-19. Cultured CD4+ T-cell DNA underwent Oncomine TCR Beta short-read sequencing. In TCRdb, the PCR reads were re-called with MiXCR into one record per CDR3 protein. The profile shows about 17,000 distinct CDR3 sequences, less than 50% of them singletons. These TCRs' antigens remain unknown. Treatment meaning: approximately nine-day PBMC culture with coronavirus spike peptide pools or control peptides (ViraFEST assay). Sequenced input: CD4+ T cells from blood, cultured in vitro. The receptors shown here come from a human donor who had recovered from COVID-19.

The chain is built from TRBV29-1 and TRBJ1-5; weak D call: TRBD1 (6 bases). V dropped 8 bases and J dropped 5 bases, with 19 bases sitting between them. Looked up from germline, CDR1 is SQVTM and CDR2 is ANQGSEA. The CDR3 runs to 14 residues. The CDR3 nucleotides read TGCAGCATCACGTGGGGCAGGGGCGATCAGCCCCAGCATTTT. Protein product: CSITWGRGDQPQHF.

This clonotype was seen more than once but under ten times. The chain links TRBV7-2 to TRBJ2-1, with D hard to call. This CDR3 contains 15 residues. V lost 3 bases and J 0 bases, leaving 9 bases between the germline ends. Germline V CDR1 and CDR2: SGHTA, FQGNSA. The DNA of the CDR3 is TGTGCCAGCAGCTTTTCCTACGGCTCCTACAATGAGCAGTTCTTC. Its protein product is CASSFSYGSYNEQFF.

This clonotype came up a few times. The chain employs TRBV6-5 and TRBJ1-6; 9 bases align to TRBD1. The trim removed 2 bases at V and 8 bases at J, leaving 7 bases unmatched. CDR3 length: 16 amino acids. CDR1 and CDR2 from the germline V gene are MNHEY and SVGAGI. The CDR3 is CASSYSPGQGYSPLHF. The CDR3 DNA is TGTGCCAGCAGTTACAGTCCGGGACAGGGCTATTCACCCCTCCACTTT.

This rearrangement joins TRBV20-1 to TRBJ2-1, with 10 bases lining up with TRBD2. The CDR3 is made up of 16 amino acids. CDR1 DFQATT and CDR2 SNEGSKA come from the germline V gene (reference sequence). V was pared by 3 bases and J by 3 bases, with 8 bases of the junction left unmatched. The CDR3 loop reads CSARGSSGRIYNEQFF. CDR3 nucleotide sequence: TGCAGTGCTAGGGGTAGTAGCGGGAGGATCTACAATGAGCAGTTCTTC.

The chain joins TRBV30 to TRBJ2-7; no firm D call. The CDR3 length is 15 residues. V was shortened by 4 bases and J by 2 bases, with 18 bases between the two germline ends. The germline V gene has CDR1 GTSNPN and CDR2 SVGIG (reference sequence). This chain's CDR3 is CAWTRSSDLTYEQYF. In DNA, the CDR3 is TGTGCCTGGACGCGTTCGTCAGACCTTACCTACGAGCAGTACTTC.

The chain combines TRBV6-2 or TRBV6-3 with TRBJ2-3, with unresolved D. V was clipped by 0 bases and J by 2 bases, with 3 bases between them. CDR3 size: 13 residues. Germline V gene sequence: CDR1 MNHEY, CDR2 SVGEGT. The CDR3 region is CASSYSFTDTQYF. In DNA, the CDR3 is TGTGCCAGCAGTTACTCGTTCACAGATACGCAGTATTTT.

The gene calls are TRBV4-1 and TRBJ1-5; possible D gene TRBD1, 5 bases. The CDR3 contains 17 residues. V shed 1 base and J shed 6 bases, with 19 bases lying between them. CDR1 and CDR2 from the germline V gene are MGHRA and YSYEKL. CDR3 residues: CASSQVPAVGAVQPQHF. The CDR3 DNA follows: TGCGCCAGCAGCCAAGTACCGGCCGTAGGGGCGGTTCAGCCCCAGCATTTT.

This chain uses TRBV20-1 with TRBJ2-1; a possible D gene is TRBD1 (7 bases). Deletions cut 7 bases from V and 7 bases from J, with 17 bases between. The germline CDR1 and CDR2 sequences are DFQATT and SNEGSKA (reference sequence). This CDR3 is 13 amino acids long. The CDR3 reads CSVRRGRWNEQFF. The DNA of the CDR3 is TGCAGTGTTAGGAGGGGGCGGTGGAATGAGCAGTTCTTC.

The chain couples TRBV7-2 to TRBJ2-1; D is perhaps TRBD2 (6 bases). V lost 3 bases to trimming and J lost 8 bases, with 11 bases between them. The CDR3 runs 13 residues. Germline V CDR1 and CDR2: SGHTA, FQGNSA. The CDR3 coding sequence is TGTGCCAGCAGCTTGACTAGGAACGATGAGCAGTTCTTC. Its protein is CASSLTRNDEQFF.

This clonotype came up a few times. The chain employs TRBV6-1 and TRBJ1-6, with a possible D match to TRBD1 (6 bases). V gave up 2 bases and J gave up 16 bases, with 24 bases separating them. Germline V CDR1 and CDR2: MNHNS, SASEGT. The CDR3 spans 16 residues. Here the CDR3 DNA reads TGTGCCAGCAGTGAAATCATGGGACAAAGTTCGCCCTCGCTCCACTTT. Protein: CASSEIMGQSSPSLHF.

Only a few counts were recorded for this clonotype. V usage is TRBV6-2 or TRBV6-3 and J usage is TRBJ1-5, with a possible D match to TRBD1 (5 bases). V lost 3 bases and J lost 2, with 11 bases in between. Germline-derived CDR1 and CDR2 are MNHEY and SVGEGT. This CDR3 comprises 15 residues. The CDR3 bases are TGTGCCAGCAGTTATGGCGGGGGGGGCAATCAGCCCCAGCATTTT. Amino acids: CASSYGGGGNQPQHF.

The J gene is TRBJ2-5, the V gene TRBV18; tentative D call: TRBD2 (6 bases). CDR3 length: 14 residues. Germline V gives CDR1 KGHSH, CDR2 LQKENI. V gave up 1 base and J gave up 5 bases, with 11 bases separating them. DNA of the CDR3: TGTGCCAGCTCACCACGTTCAGGGAGGGAGACCCAGTACTTC. As protein: CASSPRSGRETQYF.

The gene calls are TRBV28 and TRBJ2-7; 14 nucleotides agree with TRBD2. CDR3 length equals 17 residues. Germline V lookup: CDR1 MDHEN, CDR2 SYDVKM. With 6 bases clipped from V and 0 bases from J, the junction kept 7 bases outside the gene matches. The CDR3 bases are TGTGCCAGCAGCCGGACTAGCGGGAGGACGAGCTCCTACGAGCAGTACTTC. It codes for CASSRTSGRTSSYEQYF.

The rearrangement joins TRBV7-3 to TRBJ2-5; D is perhaps TRBD2 (6 bases). This CDR3 is built from 15 residues. The ends were cut back, 5 bases at V and 4 bases at J, with 17 bases in the middle. Germline V gives CDR1 SGHTA, CDR2 FQGTGA. This CDR3 is CASSRQSGLGETQYF. CDR3 DNA sequence: TGTGCCAGCAGCCGTCAAAGCGGGTTAGGAGAGACCCAGTACTTC.

The table lists this clonotype with a few counts. V usage is TRBV6-1 and J usage is TRBJ2-7; 7 bases match TRBD1. V was pared by 8 bases and J by 2 bases, with 12 bases of the junction left unmatched. The CDR3 has 15 residues. Germline V gene lookup returns CDR1 MNHNS and CDR2 SASEGT. CDR3 nucleotides: TGTGCCAGCGCACCACTCAGGGGGTTTACCTACGAGCAGTACTTC. Translating it yields CASAPLRGFTYEQYF.

The chain links TRBV6-1 to TRBJ2-3; tentatively, D is TRBD2 (5 bases). V lost 7 bases and J 4 bases, leaving 12 bases between the germline ends. CDR1 and CDR2 from the germline V gene are MNHNS and SASEGT. The CDR3 length is 13 residues. Here the CDR3 DNA reads TGTGCCAGCACTCTGACTACAGCAGATACGCAGTATTTT. This sequence encodes CASTLTTADTQYF.

The V and J genes are TRBV24-1 and TRBJ2-1; 7 bases are shared with TRBD2. Germline CDR1 is KGHDR and CDR2 is SFDVKD. The V segment lost 5 bases and the J segment 9 bases; nucleotides outside the gene matches: 9. The CDR3 spans 14 residues. CDR3 DNA: TGTGCCACCAGTGGACCAGCGGGACTGGGTGAGCAGTTCTTC. It encodes CATSGPAGLGEQFF.

The V and J genes are TRBV28 and TRBJ1-2; D call uncertain. The V end lost 6 bases, the J end lost 3 bases, and 8 bases lay between the germline ends. The germline gives CDR1 MDHEN, CDR2 SYDVKM. This CDR3 is built from 12 residues. The CDR3 nucleotides read TGTGCCAGCAGCAATTTCGACTATGGCTACACCTTC. This sequence encodes CASSNFDYGYTF.

This rearrangement joins TRBV20-1 to TRBJ2-3; 8 bases map to TRBD2. Germline lookup yields CDR1 DFQATT and CDR2 SNEGSKA (reference sequence). The CDR3 spans 14 residues. V shed 2 bases and J 4 bases; nucleotides not matched to a gene: 5. CDR3 DNA sequence: TGCAGTGCTAGAAGCGGGAGTTCTTCAGATACGCAGTATTTT. Protein product: CSARSGSSSDTQYF.

This clonotype was detected only a few times. The V gene is TRBV6-1, the J gene TRBJ2-2; TRBD2 might be the D (6 bases). Germline-derived CDR1 and CDR2 are MNHNS and SASEGT. The CDR3 is 14 residues long. The V end was cut by 11 bases, the J end by 1 base, with 14 bases between. This CDR3 is CAGGAAWNTGELFF. CDR3 DNA sequence: TGTGCCGGAGGGGCAGCGTGGAACACCGGGGAGCTGTTTTTT.